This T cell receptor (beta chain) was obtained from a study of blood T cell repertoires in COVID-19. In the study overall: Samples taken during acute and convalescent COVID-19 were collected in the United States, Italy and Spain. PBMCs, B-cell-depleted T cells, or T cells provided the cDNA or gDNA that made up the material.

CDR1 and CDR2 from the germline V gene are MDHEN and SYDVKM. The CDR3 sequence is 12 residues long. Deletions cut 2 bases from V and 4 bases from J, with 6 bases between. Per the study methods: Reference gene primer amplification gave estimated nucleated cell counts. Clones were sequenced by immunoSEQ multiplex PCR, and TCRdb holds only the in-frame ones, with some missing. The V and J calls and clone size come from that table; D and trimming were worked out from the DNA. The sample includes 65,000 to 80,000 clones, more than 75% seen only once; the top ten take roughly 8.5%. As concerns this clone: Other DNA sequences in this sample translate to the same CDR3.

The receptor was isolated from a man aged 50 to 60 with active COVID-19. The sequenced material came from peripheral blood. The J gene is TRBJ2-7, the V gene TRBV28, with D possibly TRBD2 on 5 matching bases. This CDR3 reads CASSLGGYEQYF. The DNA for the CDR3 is TGTGCCAGCAGTTTAGGAGGATACGAGCAGTACTTC.